The 19 T cell receptor beta chains below come from one sample, sequenced in a study of shared T cell receptors in the human thymus. Produced via immunoSEQ multiplex PCR; TCRdb's table is partial and in-frame only. In the table there are more than 300,000 clones, around 95% of which are singletons. Input material: thymocytes. Receptor source: a human donor.

The genes are TRBV7-9 and TRBJ2-1, with D maybe TRBD2 (6 bases). This CDR3 spans 13 amino acids. V gave up 5 bases and J gave up 9 bases, with 14 bases separating them. CDR1 is SEHNR, CDR2 FQNEAQ, per germline (reference sequence). CDR3 amino acids: CASSPCSGSEQFF. The CDR3 DNA reads TGTGCCAGCAGCCCTTGTAGCGGAAGTGAGCAGTTCTTC.

The chain couples TRBV7-2 to TRBJ2-4; D remains unclear. The germline CDR1 and CDR2 sequences are SGHTA and FQGNSA. V shed 5 bases and J shed 0 bases, with 17 bases lying between them. There are 17 residues in the CDR3. CDR3: CASSTHPRILAKNIQYF. In nucleotides, the CDR3 is TGTGCCAGCAGCACCCATCCGAGAATATTAGCCAAAAACATTCAGTACTTC. The full variable domain, in which reference TRBV7-2 and TRBJ2-4 provide the parts outside the CDR3, is GAGVSQSPSNKVTEKGKDVELRCDPISGHTALYWYRQSLGQGLEFLIYFQGNSAPDKSGLPSDRFSAERTGGSVSTLTIQRTQQEDSAVYLCASSTHPRILAKNIQYFGAGTRLSVL.

V is TRBV7-2 and J is TRBJ2-2, with 7 bases lining up with TRBD2. Germline CDR1 SGHTA, CDR2 FQGNSA. The CDR3 totals 14 residues. The J segment lost 5 bases and the V segment lost 7 bases, leaving 7 bases of the junction unmatched. The CDR3 DNA reads TGTGCCAGCACCCCGGGGGGACCTACCGGGGAGCTGTTTTTT. Its translation: CASTPGGPTGELFF.

The chain uses TRBV2 and TRBJ2-7; D ambiguous. V lost 3 bases to trimming and J lost 3 bases, with 6 bases between them. This CDR3 contains 12 residues. Germline CDR1 is SNHLY and CDR2 is FYNNEI. The CDR3 sequence is CASSEKVYEQYF. CDR3 sequence (DNA): TGTGCCAGCAGTGAGAAGGTCTACGAGCAGTACTTC. Full variable domain (missing parts from reference TRBV2 and TRBJ2-7): EPEVTQTPSHQVTQMGQEVILRCVPISNHLYFYWYRQILGQKVEFLVSFYNNEISEKSEIFDDQFSVERPDGSNFTLKIRSTKLEDSAMYFCASSEKVYEQYFGPGTRLTVT.

The chain uses TRBV7-8 and TRBJ2-4; 12 bases are a match to TRBD2. The germline V gene has CDR1 SGHVS and CDR2 FQNEAQ. Losses at the gene ends were 4 bases for V and 0 bases for J; bases not matched to a gene: 13. The CDR3 consists of 20 residues. The CDR3, as DNA: TGTGCCAGCAGCTCCCCCCCGGGACTAGCGGGTCCACTAGCCAAAAACATTCAGTACTTC. Amino acid sequence: CASSSPPGLAGPLAKNIQYF.

The V and J genes are TRBV27 and TRBJ1-5, with a tentative D call TRBD1 (5 bases). The V end was cut by 2 bases, the J end by 7 bases, with 15 bases between. This CDR3 is built from 15 residues. CDR1 and CDR2 from the germline V gene are MNHEY and SMNVEV (reference sequence). CDR3 bases: TGTGCCAGCAGTTTAAACCCAGGGAAAGGCCAGCCCCAGCATTTT. Its protein is CASSLNPGKGQPQHF.

V gene TRBV28 combines with J gene TRBJ1-5, with TRBD1 identical over 9 bases. There are 15 residues in the CDR3. The germline V gene encodes CDR1 MDHEN and CDR2 SYDVKM. Losses at the gene ends were 5 bases for V and 0 bases for J; bases not matched to a gene: 2. CDR3 sequence (DNA): TGTGCCAGCAGTGAACAGGGGGCTAGCAATCAGCCCCAGCATTTT. It is translated as CASSEQGASNQPQHF.

The chain joins TRBV19 to TRBJ1-5; tentative D call: TRBD1 (5 bases). Trimming left V 2 bases short and J 5 bases short, with 19 bases between. Per the germline V gene, CDR1 is LNHDA and CDR2 is SQIVND (reference sequence). The CDR3 length is 17 residues. In nucleotides, the CDR3 is TGTGCCAGTAGTATAAAGCTCTGGGGCCCCTTTCATCAGCCCCAGCATTTT. It translates to CASSIKLWGPFHQPQHF.

The chain is built from TRBV5-4 and TRBJ2-3, with D unresolved. V was trimmed by 4 bases and J by 4 bases, leaving 16 bases between them. The CDR3 covers 15 residues. The germline V gene has CDR1 SGHNT and CDR2 YYREEE (reference sequence). The CDR3 spells CASSPPTRNPDTQYF. As DNA, the CDR3 is TGTGCCAGCAGCCCGCCGACCCGGAATCCAGATACGCAGTATTTT.

The chain has TRBV7-2 and TRBJ1-2; D might be TRBD1 (5 bases). V gave up 5 bases and J gave up 4 bases, with 20 bases separating them. Looked up from germline, CDR1 is SGHTA and CDR2 is FQGNSA. The CDR3 extends over 16 amino acids. CDR3 nucleotide sequence: TGTGCCAGCAGCCAGGGCGGCAGGAGTAATATCTATGGCTACACCTTC. Translating it yields CASSQGGRSNIYGYTF.

This clone was seen only once. The chain carries TRBV7-2 and TRBJ2-7; the D is unclear. The V and J ends lost 3 bases and 3 bases respectively, with 6 bases between them. In germline, CDR1 is SGHTA, CDR2 FQGNSA. The CDR3 spans 12 residues. CDR3 sequence: CASSFVGYEQYF. For the CDR3, the DNA is TGTGCCAGCAGCTTCGTGGGCTACGAGCAGTACTTC.

The V and J genes are TRBV27 and TRBJ1-2; TRBD1 is a possible D gene (6 bases). CDR3 length: 15 amino acids. CDR1 and CDR2 (germline): MNHEY, SMNVEV (reference sequence). Trimming shortened V by 6 bases and J by 2 bases, and 16 bases separated the two germline ends. The CDR3 sequence: CASRGGGGGNYGYTF. In DNA form, the CDR3 reads TGTGCCAGCAGGGGAGGGGGGGGAGGCAACTATGGCTACACCTTC.

The chain uses TRBV5-1 and TRBJ2-1, with 9 bases matching TRBD2. Germline V lookup: CDR1 SGHRS, CDR2 YFSETQ. The CDR3 extends over 16 amino acids. Trimming removed 3 bases from V and 3 bases from J; junction bases left unmatched: 7. Here the CDR3 reads CASSYDRREGYNEQFF. CDR3 DNA sequence: TGCGCCAGCAGCTACGATCGGCGGGAGGGCTACAATGAGCAGTTCTTC.

The V and J genes are TRBV14 and TRBJ2-1; 8 nucleotides match TRBD1. Trimming at V came to 4 bases and at J to 5 bases, leaving 7 bases not matched to a gene. Germline V gene data show CDR1 as SGHDN and CDR2 as FVKESK. The CDR3 totals 15 residues. CDR3 DNA: TGTGCCAGCAGCCTATTCAAGGACAGGGACAATGAGCAGTTCTTC. Translation gives CASSLFKDRDNEQFF. Complete variable domain (other parts from reference TRBV14 and TRBJ2-1): EAGVTQFPSHSVIEKGQTVTLRCDPISGHDNLYWYRRVMGKEIKFLLHFVKESKQDESGMPNNRFLAERTGGTYSTLKVQPAELEDSGVYFCASSLFKDRDNEQFFGPGTRLTVL.

This chain links TRBV12-5 with TRBJ1-4; 7 bases fit TRBD1. Germline trimming cut 6 bases from V and 3 bases from J; bases unmatched to any gene: 7. Germline-derived CDR1 and CDR2 are LGHNT and FRNRAP. CDR3 length equals 15 residues. The CDR3, as DNA: TGTGCTAGTGGGGACAGGTTGGGACCTAATGAAAAACTGTTTTTT. Its protein is CASGDRLGPNEKLFF.

This clone was picked up one time. The chain recombines TRBV5-6 with TRBJ2-1, with D possibly matching TRBD1 (6 bases). Germline V gene lookup returns CDR1 SGHDT and CDR2 YYEEEE. The CDR3 consists of 11 residues. The V and J ends lost 7 bases and 10 bases respectively, with 12 bases between them. The CDR3 sequence is CASDRGWEQFF. CDR3 coding DNA: TGTGCCAGCGATAGGGGGTGGGAGCAGTTCTTC.

The rearrangement joins TRBV5-1 to TRBJ2-1, with TRBD2 identical over 15 bases. In germline, CDR1 is SGHRS, CDR2 YFSETQ. The CDR3 loop spans 18 amino acids. The J segment lost 8 bases and the V segment lost 5 bases, leaving 14 bases of the junction unmatched. For the CDR3, the DNA is TGCGCCAGCAGTCATATGGTGGGACTAGCGGGGGGTAGGGATGAGCAGTTCTTC. This codes for CASSHMVGLAGGRDEQFF.

CDR3 coding DNA: TGTGCCACCACGCAGGGACTAGCGGCCTACGAGCAGTACTTC. It codes for CATTQGLAAYEQYF. The rearrangement links TRBV28 to TRBJ2-7, with TRBD2 matching 11 bases. Trimming cost V 10 bases and J 2 bases; bases outside gene matches: 7. Germline V gene lookup returns CDR1 MDHEN and CDR2 SYDVKM. The CDR3 covers 14 residues.

This clone appeared once. The chain recombines TRBV27 with TRBJ1-5; TRBD1 might be the D (6 bases). The CDR3 contains 15 residues. Germline V gene lookup returns CDR1 MNHEY and CDR2 SMNVEV (reference sequence). Trimming left V 3 bases short and J 4 bases short, with 13 bases between. This CDR3 is CASSFIGQFNQPQHF. For the CDR3, the DNA is TGTGCCAGCAGTTTTATCGGACAGTTTAATCAGCCCCAGCATTTT.